These 18 T cell receptor beta chains came from one sample sequenced in a study of blood T cell repertoires in COVID-19. The data were produced by immunoSEQ multiplex PCR, yet TCRdb's version contains in-frame clones alone and is incomplete. The sample shows 210,000 or so clones, about 90% of them seen only once. The sample was peripheral blood. These receptors originate from a man aged 25-45 years with acute or convalescent COVID-19.

The chain couples TRBV3-1 (or the pseudogene TRBV3-2) to TRBJ1-3, with D unclear. The CDR3 runs to 16 residues. V was clipped by 0 bases and J by 4 bases, with 13 bases between them. Germline V gene data show CDR1 as LGHDT and CDR2 as YNNKEL (reference sequence). CDR3 in amino acids: CASSQDTYLTGNTIYF. CDR3 bases: TGTGCCAGCAGCCAAGATACGTACTTAACCGGAAACACCATATATTTT.

The chain uses TRBV28 and TRBJ2-3; no reliable D call. CDR1 is MDHEN, CDR2 SYDVKM, per germline. CDR3 length: 13 residues. Between the trimmed V and J ends, which lost 3 bases and 5 bases, there was a span of 9 bases. For the CDR3, the DNA is TGTGCCAGCAGTTTCTCAGGTGGAGATACGCAGTATTTT. It translates to CASSFSGGDTQYF.

The CDR3 region has the DNA TGTGCCAGCAGCTCGGGGACAGGGGTGGGACGCGAGCAGTACTTC. As protein: CASSSGTGVGREQYF. This sequence joins TRBV7-2 and TRBJ2-7; 10 bases match TRBD1. The CDR3 loop spans 15 amino acids. Trimming removed 4 bases from V and 6 bases from J; junction bases left unmatched: 9. CDR1 SGHTA and CDR2 FQGNSA come from the germline V gene.

Here the CDR3 reads CAWSLGQGIYGYTF. In nucleotides, the CDR3 is TGTGCCTGGAGTTTGGGCCAGGGGATCTATGGCTACACCTTC. The V and J genes are TRBV30 and TRBJ1-2, with a tentative D call TRBD1 (6 bases). The CDR3 is made up of 14 amino acids. The V gene's germline CDR1 is GTSNPN and CDR2 SVGIG (reference sequence). The V and J ends lost 2 bases and 4 bases respectively, with 14 bases between them.

The chain couples TRBV6-6 to TRBJ1-1; 7 bases agree with TRBD1. The CDR3 runs to 12 residues. V lost 5 bases, J lost 4 bases, and 1 base stayed unmatched. The germline V gene has CDR1 MNHNY and CDR2 SVGAGI (reference sequence). In DNA form, the CDR3 reads TGTGCCAGCAGTGCAGGGGGCACTGAAGCTTTCTTT. Residues: CASSAGGTEAFF.

The chain employs TRBV7-3 and TRBJ2-7; possibly TRBD1 for D (5 bases). V lost 2 bases to trimming and J lost 3 bases, with 8 bases between them. Per germline, CDR1 SGHTA and CDR2 FQGTGA. The CDR3 runs to 13 residues. The CDR3 DNA reads TGTGCCAGCAGCTTAGACAGCGACTACGAGCAGTACTTC. It codes for CASSLDSDYEQYF.

CDR3 amino acids: CSVVDRSSHGYTF. The CDR3 region has the DNA TGCAGCGTTGTTGACAGGTCGAGCCATGGCTACACCTTC. This chain uses TRBV29-1 with TRBJ1-2; D perhaps matches TRBD1 (6 bases). Germline CDR1 reads SQVTM; CDR2 reads ANQGSEA. This CDR3 is built from 13 residues. With 4 bases removed from V and 6 bases from J, the gap between germline ends came to 15 bases.

The chain employs TRBV5-5 and TRBJ2-2; TRBD1 aligns across 7 bases. Germline V CDR1 and CDR2: SGHKS, YYEKEE (reference sequence). V was pared by 0 bases and J by 6 bases, with 8 bases of the junction left unmatched. This CDR3 has 16 amino acids. As DNA, the CDR3 is TGTGCCAGCAGCTTGGTCCTCTTGAGGGGGCCCGGGGAGCTGTTTTTT. This sequence encodes CASSLVLLRGPGELFF.

This chain connects TRBV7-9 to TRBJ2-5; 7 positions agree with TRBD2. The CDR3 sequence is 15 residues long. From germline, CDR1 is SEHNR and CDR2 FQNEAQ (reference sequence). Trimming took 5 bases from V and 2 from J; bases not matched to a gene: 8. The CDR3 loop is CASSNLGGGQETQYF. DNA for the CDR3: TGTGCCAGCAGCAACCTTGGGGGGGGGCAAGAGACCCAGTACTTC.

The V call is TRBV27, the J call TRBJ1-1; 10 positions match TRBD1. CDR3 length: 13 amino acids. V was pared by 6 bases and J by 5 bases, with 3 bases of the junction left unmatched. Germline V gene lookup returns CDR1 MNHEY and CDR2 SMNVEV (reference sequence). The CDR3 loop is CASRGQGRTEAFF. CDR3 bases: TGTGCCAGCAGGGGACAGGGGCGGACTGAAGCTTTCTTT.

This rearrangement joins TRBV6-4 to TRBJ2-5; unclear D gene. Deletions cut 3 bases from V and 9 bases from J, with 14 bases between. The CDR3 is 13 residues long. Germline V CDR1 and CDR2: MRHNA, SNTAGT. This chain's CDR3 is CASSESQNLPQYF. The CDR3 DNA is TGTGCCAGCAGTGAGTCCCAGAATTTGCCCCAGTACTTC.

The rearrangement joins TRBV5-1 to TRBJ2-7; the D gene is possibly TRBD2 (5 bases). The CDR3 runs to 14 residues. V lost 3 bases and J 7 bases, leaving 17 bases between the germline ends. Germline V CDR1 and CDR2: SGHRS, YFSETQ. The CDR3, as DNA: TGCGCCAGCAGCTCGGCAAAAACTAGTGGTGAGCAGTACTTC. As protein: CASSSAKTSGEQYF.

The chain combines TRBV27 with TRBJ1-2; TRBD1 is a possible D gene (6 bases). V lost 4 bases, J lost 4 bases, and 13 bases lay in between. CDR3 length: 14 amino acids. Looked up from germline, CDR1 is MNHEY and CDR2 is SMNVEV (reference sequence). This chain's CDR3 is CASSSQGLGYGYTF. The CDR3 nucleotides read TGTGCCAGCAGTTCCCAGGGGCTTGGCTATGGCTACACCTTC.

This clone occurred once. V and J are TRBV7-9 and TRBJ1-2; 10 positions match TRBD1. Germline CDR1 is SEHNR and CDR2 is FQNEAQ (reference sequence). The CDR3 sequence is 14 residues long. Trimming at V came to 3 bases and at J to 4 bases, leaving 2 bases not matched to a gene. The CDR3 is CASSLGDRGYGYTF. Written as DNA, the CDR3 is TGTGCCAGCAGCTTGGGGGACAGGGGCTATGGCTACACCTTC.

The chain couples TRBV28 to TRBJ2-7, with 10 nucleotides matching TRBD1. This CDR3 is 14 amino acids long. Losses at the gene ends were 6 bases for V and 5 bases for J; bases not matched to a gene: 7. Germline assignment: CDR1 MDHEN and CDR2 SYDVKM. The CDR3 loop reads CASSRDRGFDEQYF. The CDR3 nucleotides read TGTGCCAGCAGCCGGGACAGGGGATTCGACGAGCAGTACTTC.

This clone was seen a single time. This chain uses TRBV4-2 with TRBJ2-3; 9 bases fit TRBD2. The J segment lost 2 bases and the V segment lost 1 base, leaving 13 bases of the junction unmatched. The CDR3 sequence is 19 residues long. The germline CDR1 and CDR2 sequences are LGHNA and YNFKEQ. In DNA form, the CDR3 reads TGTGCCAGCAGCCAAGGTCGAATCGGGACTAGCCAATACACAGATACGCAGTATTTT. Amino acids: CASSQGRIGTSQYTDTQYF.

Turning to this clone: The sample contains more than one DNA sequence encoding this CDR3. J is TRBJ1-1 and V is TRBV5-1, with a possible D match to TRBD1 (5 bases). Germline CDR1 SGHRS, CDR2 YFSETQ. The length of the CDR3 is 13 residues. Trimming cost V 2 bases and J 3 bases, with 8 bases left between them. CDR3 residues: CASSFQGDTEAFF. In DNA form, the CDR3 reads TGCGCCAGCAGCTTCCAAGGGGACACTGAAGCTTTCTTT.

CDR3 bases: TGTGCCTGGAGTTCGCCCGGGGAAGGGTGGCAGTTCTTC. Translating it yields CAWSSPGEGWQFF. This rearrangement joins TRBV30 to TRBJ2-1, with D possibly matching TRBD2 (5 bases). Germline V gives CDR1 GTSNPN, CDR2 SVGIG (reference sequence). V shed 2 bases and J shed 12 bases, with 17 bases lying between them. CDR3 length: 13 amino acids.